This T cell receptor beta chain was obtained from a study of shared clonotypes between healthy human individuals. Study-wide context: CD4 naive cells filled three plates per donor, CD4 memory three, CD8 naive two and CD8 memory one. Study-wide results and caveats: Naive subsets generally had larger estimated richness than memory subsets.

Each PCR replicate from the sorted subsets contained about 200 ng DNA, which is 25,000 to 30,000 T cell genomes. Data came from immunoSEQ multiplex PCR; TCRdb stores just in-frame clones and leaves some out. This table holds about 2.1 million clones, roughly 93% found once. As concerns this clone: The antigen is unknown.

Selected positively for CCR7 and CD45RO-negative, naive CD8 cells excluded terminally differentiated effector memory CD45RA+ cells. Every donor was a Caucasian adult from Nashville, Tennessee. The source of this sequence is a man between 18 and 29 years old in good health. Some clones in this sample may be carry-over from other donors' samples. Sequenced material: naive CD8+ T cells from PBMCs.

The CDR3 DNA reads TGTGCCAGCAGTTTCGGGAATTCACCCCTCCACTTT. This sequence encodes CASSFGNSPLHF. The genes are TRBV28 and TRBJ1-6; D is unclear. Trimming pared 3 bases from V and 7 bases from J, leaving 4 bases between. In germline, CDR1 is MDHEN, CDR2 SYDVKM. The length of the CDR3 is 12 residues.